Presented here are 24 T cell receptor beta chains from one specimen sequenced in a study of identical twins. TCRdb passed the 5' RACE reads through MiXCR, listing each CDR3 protein once. The sample shows 460,000 or so distinct CDR3 sequences, around 14% of them seen only once. These same records also appear under a second study, on yellow fever vaccine responses in identical twins.

What was sequenced was CD4+ T cells sorted from blood. All receptors derive from a woman between 18 and 30 years old in good health.

The gene calls are TRBV10-3 and TRBJ2-1; 9 nucleotides line up with TRBD2. CDR1 is ENHRY and CDR2 is SYGVKD in the germline V gene. The CDR3 runs 15 residues. V trimming: 3 bases; J trimming: 4 bases; junction bases outside the gene matches: 4. CDR3 sequence: CAISEGAGGYNEQFF. The CDR3, as DNA: TGTGCCATCAGTGAAGGAGCGGGAGGATACAATGAGCAGTTCTTC.

The chain has TRBV5-1 and TRBJ2-3; no definite D call. The CDR3 spans 14 residues. V lost 0 bases, J lost 5 bases, and 10 bases lay in between. The germline CDR1 and CDR2 sequences are SGHRS and YFSETQ. The CDR3 spells CASSLEGFRDTQYF. CDR3 DNA sequence: TGCGCCAGCAGCTTGGAGGGTTTTCGAGATACGCAGTATTTT.

This clonotype was seen only a few times. The CDR3 region has the DNA TGCGCCAGCAGCGAAGGACAGGACGAGCAGTACTTC. It codes for CASSEGQDEQYF. The chain uses TRBV5-1 and TRBJ2-7, with 7 positions matching TRBD1. The CDR3 contains 12 residues. Germline V gene lookup returns CDR1 SGHRS and CDR2 YFSETQ. Trimming at V came to 4 bases and at J to 5 bases, leaving 3 bases not matched to a gene.

V and J are TRBV3-1 and TRBJ2-1; the D gene is possibly TRBD1 (6 bases). Germline assignment: CDR1 LGHDT and CDR2 YNNKEL (reference sequence). The CDR3 length is 12 residues. Between the trimmed V and J ends, which lost 5 bases and 6 bases, there was a span of 8 bases. CDR3 nucleotides: TGTGCCAGCAGCTGGACAGTCAATGAGCAGTTCTTC. Its translation is CASSWTVNEQFF.

This chain links TRBV5-4 with TRBJ2-1; 9 bases agree with TRBD2. CDR3 size: 15 residues. V lost 1 base and J lost 4; bases outside the gene matches: 3. The V gene's germline CDR1 is SGHNT and CDR2 YYREEE (reference sequence). The CDR3 nucleotides are TGTGCCAGCAGCTTGTGGACTAGCGCTTACAATGAGCAGTTCTTC. Translation: CASSLWTSAYNEQFF.

The chain is built from TRBV19 and TRBJ2-3; maybe TRBD1 (7 bases). V dropped 11 bases and J dropped 1 base, with 16 bases sitting between them. Germline assignment: CDR1 LNHDA and CDR2 SQIVND (reference sequence). This CDR3 spans 14 amino acids. For the CDR3, the DNA is TGTGCCTCAAAGGAGGGGGCTGGCACAGATACGCAGTATTTT. It yields the protein CASKEGAGTDTQYF.

The chain is built from TRBV4-3 and TRBJ2-3; D is possibly TRBD2 (6 bases). V gave up 5 bases and J gave up 1 base, with 13 bases separating them. The CDR3 extends over 15 amino acids. Germline values: CDR1 LGHNA, CDR2 YSLEER. The CDR3 region is CASSSRDSGTDTQYF. In DNA, the CDR3 is TGCGCCAGCAGCTCCCGGGACTCAGGCACAGATACGCAGTATTTT.

The chain is built from TRBV20-1 and TRBJ2-3; D tentatively fits TRBD1 or TRBD2 (5 bases each). The germline V gene encodes CDR1 DFQATT and CDR2 SNEGSKA (reference sequence). Trimming left V 4 bases short and J 2 bases short, with 28 bases between. This CDR3 spans 19 amino acids. Here the CDR3 reads CSANPAGARDLRATDTQYF. CDR3 nucleotide sequence: TGCAGTGCTAATCCCGCCGGGGCGAGGGACCTTCGGGCCACAGATACGCAGTATTTT.

Only a few counts were recorded for this clonotype. The V gene is TRBV28, the J gene TRBJ2-1; 10 nucleotides align to TRBD2. The V gene end was trimmed by 3 bases and the J gene end by 7 bases; junction bases not matched to a gene: 6. Germline CDR1 and CDR2: MDHEN and SYDVKM. The CDR3 extends over 15 amino acids. CDR3 in amino acids: CASSFQRGGLNEQFF. The CDR3 nucleotides are TGTGCCAGCAGTTTCCAGCGGGGGGGCTTAAATGAGCAGTTCTTC.

This clonotype came up a few times. J is TRBJ2-7 and V is TRBV28; D gene uncertain. Trimming removed 6 bases at V and 5 bases at J, with 8 bases between. The CDR3 covers 11 residues. From germline, CDR1 is MDHEN and CDR2 SYDVKM. CDR3 in DNA: TGTGCCAGCAGGTCCATCCACGAGCAGTACTTC. Translation gives CASRSIHEQYF.

This clonotype was picked up many times. The V gene is TRBV2, the J gene TRBJ2-3, with 8 bases fitting TRBD2. The CDR3 extends over 13 amino acids. The V gene's germline CDR1 is SNHLY and CDR2 FYNNEI. Trimming cost V 6 bases and J 2 bases; bases outside gene matches: 1. The CDR3 nucleotides read TGTGCCAGCAGCGGGGGGGCCACAGATACGCAGTATTTT. Its translation: CASSGGATDTQYF.

The V call is TRBV7-2, the J call TRBJ2-2, with 10 bases fitting TRBD2. CDR1 is SGHTA, CDR2 FQGNSA, per germline. There are 16 residues in the CDR3. V trimming: 4 bases; J trimming: 2 bases; junction bases outside the gene matches: 4. CDR3 region: CASSSVAGGNTGELFF. CDR3 coding DNA: TGTGCCAGCAGCTCAGTAGCGGGGGGAAACACCGGGGAGCTGTTTTTT. The whole variable domain, remainder taken from reference TRBV7-2 and TRBJ2-2, is GAGVSQSPSNKVTEKGKDVELRCDPISGHTALYWYRQSLGQGLEFLIYFQGNSAPDKSGLPSDRFSAERTGGSVSTLTIQRTQQEDSAVYLCASSSVAGGNTGELFFGEGSRLTVL.

V is TRBV12-3 or TRBV12-4 and J is TRBJ2-1, with 9 bases that match TRBD2. The CDR3 spans 17 residues. Trimming removed 3 bases from V and 2 bases from J; junction bases left unmatched: 8. The CDR3 bases are TGTGCCAGCAGTTTTTGGGCTAGCGGGAACCCCTACAATGAGCAGTTCTTC. Translating it yields CASSFWASGNPYNEQFF.

This clonotype has a count of ten or more. This chain joins TRBV12-3 or TRBV12-4 and TRBJ2-2, with 8 bases identical to TRBD1. J lost 7 bases, V lost 7 bases, and 14 bases had no gene match. This CDR3 has 16 amino acids. CDR3 residues: CASTPSAGQASGELFF. The CDR3 bases are TGTGCCAGCACCCCATCGGCGGGACAGGCGAGCGGGGAGCTGTTTTTT.

This clonotype appeared many times. This chain uses TRBV15 with TRBJ2-3; possibly TRBD1 for D (6 bases). The CDR3 length is 13 residues. CDR1 is LNHNV, CDR2 YYDKDF, per germline (reference sequence). V was pared by 0 bases and J by 9 bases, with 10 bases between. CDR3 residues: CATSRDFGGTQYF. The CDR3 nucleotides are TGTGCCACCAGCAGAGATTTTGGGGGCACGCAGTATTTT.

This clonotype turned up a few times. The CDR3 spells CASSLDAGKNIQYF. The CDR3 region has the DNA TGTGCCAGCAGCTTGGACGCAGGAAAAAACATTCAGTACTTC. The chain has TRBV5-4 and TRBJ2-4, with D hard to call. The germline CDR1 and CDR2 sequences are SGHNT and YYREEE (reference sequence). The CDR3 spans 14 residues. The V end lost 0 bases, the J end lost 4 bases, and 8 bases lay between the germline ends.

The gene calls are TRBV9 and TRBJ2-1; the match to TRBD1 covers 7 bases. The CDR3 is 14 amino acids. The V gene end was trimmed by 6 bases and the J gene end by 7 bases; junction bases not matched to a gene: 10. The germline V gene has CDR1 SGDLS and CDR2 YYNGEE. The CDR3 coding sequence is TGTGCCAGCAATCGACAGGGAATTAGTAATGAGCAGTTCTTC. Residues: CASNRQGISNEQFF.

The chain carries TRBV5-1 and TRBJ2-1; D may match TRBD1 or TRBD2 (5 bases each). Trimming removed 4 bases at V and 9 bases at J, with 11 bases between. Germline V gives CDR1 SGHRS, CDR2 YFSETQ. The length of the CDR3 is 12 residues. The CDR3 DNA reads TGCGCCAGCAGCATTGTGAGGGGTGAGCAGTTCTTC. It codes for CASSIVRGEQFF.

This clonotype was counted between two and nine times. The genes are TRBV7-2 and TRBJ2-7, with a weak D call TRBD1 (5 bases). Trimming left V 3 bases short and J 2 bases short, with 17 bases between. CDR3 length: 16 amino acids. The germline CDR1 and CDR2 sequences are SGHTA and FQGNSA. The DNA of the CDR3 is TGTGCCAGCAGCTTGTTCTCCAGGGCTCCTGCCTACGAGCAGTACTTC. Translation: CASSLFSRAPAYEQYF.

The genes are TRBV10-3 and TRBJ2-3; 8 positions agree with TRBD1. CDR3 length equals 14 residues. V was pared by 11 bases and J by 1 base, with 8 bases of the junction left unmatched. Germline V gene lookup returns CDR1 ENHRY and CDR2 SYGVKD. As DNA, the CDR3 is TGTGCCGTCCGGACAGGGTTTGGCACAGATACGCAGTATTTT. It translates to CAVRTGFGTDTQYF.

This clonotype came up a few times. This rearrangement joins TRBV24-1 to TRBJ2-7; 11 nucleotides line up with TRBD2. Germline lookup yields CDR1 KGHDR and CDR2 SFDVKD. This CDR3 is 17 amino acids long. V shed 5 bases, J shed 2 bases, and the junction held 10 bases outside the gene matches. CDR3 bases: TGTGCCACCAGTGCCCCAGGAGGGACTAGCGGAGCCTACGAGCAGTACTTC. Its protein is CATSAPGGTSGAYEQYF.

This clonotype has a handful of counts. The rearrangement links TRBV3-1 to TRBJ2-1; D is undetermined. Germline V gene data show CDR1 as LGHDT and CDR2 as YNNKEL (reference sequence). This CDR3 has 15 residues. The ends were cut back, 1 base at V and 0 bases at J, with 7 bases in the middle. In nucleotides, the CDR3 is TGTGCCAGCAGCCAAGGGTTCCTCTCCTACAATGAGCAGTTCTTC. Its protein product is CASSQGFLSYNEQFF.

The genes are TRBV25-1 and TRBJ1-6; 7 bases map to TRBD1. This CDR3 has 15 residues. The junction had 1 base not matched to a gene; V was cut back by 0 bases and J by 5 bases. CDR1 and CDR2 (germline): MGHDK, SYGVNS. CDR3 coding DNA: TGTGCCAGCAGTGAATACAGGGGGGATAATTCACCCCTCCACTTT. This gives the protein CASSEYRGDNSPLHF.

J is TRBJ2-3 and V is TRBV24-1; D is perhaps TRBD2 (6 bases). Trimming took off 7 bases at V and 1 base at J, with 11 bases between the two ends. Per the germline V gene, CDR1 is KGHDR and CDR2 is SFDVKD. This CDR3 region has 14 residues. The CDR3 DNA is TGTGCCACCAGCGGGTCTAGCGGCACAGATACGCAGTATTTT. Its protein product is CATSGSSGTDTQYF.